This record concerns one TCR beta chain sequence. Its antigen is still unknown. Sequenced by immunoSEQ multiplex PCR; TCRdb stores in-frame clones only, minus some. Counted here are about 93,000 clones, 90% to 95% occurring once; the ten biggest clones make up around 0.49%. This sample is drawn from a study of graft-versus-host responses after intestinal transplantation. Study-wide background: Recipients had transplants, and these were multivisceral, liver-intestinal, or isolated intestinal. General study points: Where graft-donor T cell macrochimerism was present, patients had high graft-versus-host to host-versus-graft clonal ratios in allografts.

The CDR3 length is 14 residues. Germline V CDR1 and CDR2: SGHDT, YYEEEE. V trimming: 5 bases; J trimming: 1 base; junction bases outside the gene matches: 5. The receptor comes from a human donor who received an intestinal transplant. V usage is TRBV5-6 and J usage is TRBJ1-1; 7 positions agree with TRBD1. Sequencing was performed on unstimulated CD8+ T cells sorted from spleen or lymph node cells, taken before intestinal transplant. The CDR3 sequence is CASREGATNTEAFF. The CDR3 region has the DNA TGTGCCAGCAGAGAGGGGGCGACGAACACTGAAGCTTTCTTT. Filled out from reference TRBV5-6 and TRBJ1-1, the complete variable domain reads DAGVTQSPTHLIKTRGQQVTLRCSPKSGHDTVSWYQQALGQGPQFIFQYYEEEERQRGNFPDRFSGHQFPNYSSELNVNALLLGDSALYLCASREGATNTEAFFGQGTRLTVV.